Each of the 5 T cell receptor beta chains below was sequenced from the same sample in a study of T cell responses to AZD1222 COVID-19 vaccine. Here immunoSEQ multiplex PCR was the method, and the copy in TCRdb shows in-frame clones only, minus some. The sample holds some 130,000 clones; around 93% are singletons and the top ten take about 6.7%. Source: peripheral blood, taken 28 days after the second AZD1222 dose. These receptors were taken from an adult who received the AZD1222 COVID-19 vaccine.

The chain combines TRBV5-1 with TRBJ1-1; 8 bases align to TRBD1. The CDR3 consists of 15 residues. With V trimmed by 2 bases and J by 1 base, 4 bases remained unmatched. In germline, CDR1 is SGHRS, CDR2 YFSETQ. The CDR3: CASSLTGTGNTEAFF. Written as DNA, the CDR3 is TGCGCCAGCAGCTTAACCGGGACAGGGAACACTGAAGCTTTCTTT.

The CDR3: CASPGLAGVDTQYF. In DNA, the CDR3 is TGTGCCAGCCCGGGACTAGCGGGGGTGGATACGCAGTATTTT. V gene TRBV2 combines with J gene TRBJ2-3, with 14 bases matching TRBD2. Germline CDR1 is SNHLY and CDR2 is FYNNEI. With 8 bases clipped from V and 6 bases from J, the junction kept 4 bases outside the gene matches. The CDR3 loop spans 14 amino acids.

CDR3 protein: CASCSPGGLANYGYTF. The CDR3, as DNA: TGTGCCAGCTGCTCACCGGGGGGTCTAGCTAACTATGGCTACACCTTC. The rearrangement links TRBV19 to TRBJ1-2, with a possible D match to TRBD1 (5 bases). With 9 bases removed from V and 0 bases from J, the gap between germline ends came to 20 bases. The CDR3 contains 16 residues. CDR1 and CDR2 (germline): LNHDA, SQIVND (reference sequence).

The V gene is TRBV5-1, the J gene TRBJ1-4; 7 bases align to TRBD1. The CDR3 length is 14 residues. J lost 10 bases, V lost 6 bases, and 12 bases had no gene match. Germline V gives CDR1 SGHRS, CDR2 YFSETQ. The CDR3 DNA reads as TGCGCCAGCACGGAGACAGGGCAGGGGGGAAAACTGTTTTTT. Protein: CASTETGQGGKLFF.

In its sample, this clone was seen a few times. The chain is built from TRBV27 and TRBJ1-1, with no clear D. V shed 3 bases and J shed 3 bases, with 11 bases lying between them. Germline assignment: CDR1 MNHEY and CDR2 SMNVEV (reference sequence). This CDR3 has 14 amino acids. In DNA, the CDR3 is TGTGCCAGCAGTTTCCTTGGAGGACACACTGAAGCTTTCTTT. Residues: CASSFLGGHTEAFF.